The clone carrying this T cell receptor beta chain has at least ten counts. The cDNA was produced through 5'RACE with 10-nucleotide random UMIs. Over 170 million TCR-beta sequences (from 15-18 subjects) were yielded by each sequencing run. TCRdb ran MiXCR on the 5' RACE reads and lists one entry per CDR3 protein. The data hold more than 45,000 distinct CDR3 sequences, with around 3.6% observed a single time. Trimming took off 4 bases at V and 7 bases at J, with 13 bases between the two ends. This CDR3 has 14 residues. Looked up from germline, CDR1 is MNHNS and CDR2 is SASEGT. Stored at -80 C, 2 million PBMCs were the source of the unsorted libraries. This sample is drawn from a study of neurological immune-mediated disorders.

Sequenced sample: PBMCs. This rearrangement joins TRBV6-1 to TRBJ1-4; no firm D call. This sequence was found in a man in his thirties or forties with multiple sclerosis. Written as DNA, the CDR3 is TGTGCCAGCAGTGGGTATTTAGATGGTGAAAAACTGTTTTTT. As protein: CASSGYLDGEKLFF.